The 14 T cell receptor beta chains below come from one sample, sequenced in a study of PD-1 blockade in classical Hodgkin lymphoma. Every patient relapsed after autologous stem cell transplantation, and brentuximab vedotin exposure varied. Sequenced by immunoSEQ multiplex PCR; TCRdb stores in-frame clones only, minus some. Among about 58,000 clones listed, more than 70% were seen once. This specimen consisted of peripheral blood mononuclear cells (PBMCs), obtained before the second cycle of nivolumab. These receptor sequences come from a human donor with classical Hodgkin lymphoma.

Comments on this clone: The junction differs from germline at one of its ends, possibly a read error. V and J are TRBV6-5 and TRBJ2-7; no firm D call. The CDR3 contains 13 residues. Germline V gene lookup returns CDR1 MNHEY and CDR2 SVGAGI. This CDR3 is CAGSYSSLGEQYF. DNA for the CDR3: TGTGCCGGCAGTTACTCTTCGCTCGGGGAGCAGTACTTC.

This sequence joins TRBV10-3 and TRBJ1-6; 8 nucleotides line up with TRBD1. CDR3 length equals 15 residues. Germline trimming cut 3 bases from V and 10 bases from J; bases unmatched to any gene: 8. Germline assignment: CDR1 ENHRY and CDR2 SYGVKD. This CDR3 reads CAISDATGASSPLHF. In nucleotides, the CDR3 is TGTGCCATCAGTGACGCGACAGGGGCGAGCTCACCCCTCCACTTT.

CDR3 DNA sequence: TGCGCCAGCAGCTTGCTAGGCGGGGGCAACAATGAGCAGTTCTTC. It specifies CASSLLGGGNNEQFF. The chain joins TRBV5-1 to TRBJ2-1, with TRBD2 as a possible D gene (7 bases). Trimming cost V 1 base and J 5 bases, with 13 bases left between them. In germline, CDR1 is SGHRS, CDR2 YFSETQ. This CDR3 comprises 15 residues.

The V call is TRBV2, the J call TRBJ1-2; 10 bases align to TRBD1. This CDR3 has 16 residues. The trim removed 7 bases at V and 0 bases at J, leaving 8 bases unmatched. CDR1 SNHLY and CDR2 FYNNEI come from the germline V gene. Written as DNA, the CDR3 is TGTGCCAGCATCGGGGGACAGGGGTGGGCTAACTATGGCTACACCTTC. This encodes CASIGGQGWANYGYTF.

V and J are TRBV5-1 and TRBJ2-2; maybe TRBD1 (6 bases). The CDR3 is 14 residues long. CDR1 and CDR2 from the germline V gene are SGHRS and YFSETQ. Trimming cost V 1 base and J 6 bases, with 10 bases left between them. The CDR3 DNA follows: TGCGCCAGCAGCTTGATTCCAGGGGCCGGGGAGCTGTTTTTT. Translating it yields CASSLIPGAGELFF.

This clone showed up just once. The chain is built from TRBV6-1 and TRBJ2-3; 10 bases are a match to TRBD2. After removal of 5 bases from V and 5 bases from J, the junction contained 4 bases not matched to a gene. CDR3 length: 14 residues. In germline, CDR1 is MNHNS, CDR2 SASEGT. CDR3 in DNA: TGTGCCAGCAGTCGAGCGGGGGGGGTAGATACGCAGTATTTT. Translating gives CASSRAGGVDTQYF.

The chain carries TRBV5-1 and TRBJ2-1; 10 nucleotides match TRBD2. V gave up 2 bases and J gave up 0 bases; unmatched junction bases: 8. CDR1 is SGHRS and CDR2 is YFSETQ in the germline V gene. The CDR3 loop spans 18 amino acids. Here the CDR3 reads CASSFGAGGPSSYNEQFF. In nucleotides, the CDR3 is TGCGCCAGCAGCTTCGGAGCGGGGGGGCCGAGCTCCTACAATGAGCAGTTCTTC.

The chain couples TRBV6-1 to TRBJ1-2; 11 nucleotides line up with TRBD1. V lost 6 bases to trimming and J lost 8 bases; unmatched junction nucleotides: 2. CDR1 and CDR2 (germline): MNHNS, SASEGT. CDR3 length: 12 residues. The DNA of the CDR3 is TGTGCCAGCAGGGGACAGGGGGACGGCTACACCTTC. It codes for CASRGQGDGYTF.

The chain employs TRBV6-1 and TRBJ2-3; a weak D match, TRBD1 (5 bases). Between the trimmed V and J ends, which lost 3 bases and 4 bases, there was a span of 14 bases. CDR3 length equals 15 residues. Germline assignment: CDR1 MNHNS and CDR2 SASEGT. CDR3 sequence (DNA): TGTGCCAGCAGTGATAGGTGGCAGGGTCCAGATACGCAGTATTTT. Translating it yields CASSDRWQGPDTQYF.

V gene TRBV6-5 combines with J gene TRBJ1-1, with 8 bases identical to TRBD1. CDR3 length: 14 amino acids. V lost 5 bases and J lost 3; bases outside the gene matches: 5. Per germline, CDR1 MNHEY and CDR2 SVGAGI. The CDR3 here is CASSIETGDTEAFF. The CDR3 DNA reads TGTGCCAGCAGTATCGAGACAGGGGACACTGAAGCTTTCTTT.

This chain connects TRBV5-6 to TRBJ2-3; 9 positions agree with TRBD2. Germline CDR1 and CDR2: SGHDT and YYEEEE. The CDR3 extends over 16 amino acids. After removal of 4 bases from V and 0 bases from J, the junction contained 6 bases not matched to a gene. CDR3 in amino acids: CASSLPTSGSTDTQYF. CDR3 bases: TGTGCCAGCAGCCTACCGACTAGCGGAAGCACAGATACGCAGTATTTT.

This chain joins TRBV25-1 and TRBJ2-2; no clear D gene. The CDR3 length is 12 residues. The germline V gene has CDR1 MGHDK and CDR2 SYGVNS. V was clipped by 6 bases and J by 6 bases, with 8 bases between them. Here the CDR3 reads CASRSTAGELFF. The DNA for the CDR3 is TGTGCCAGCAGATCTACGGCCGGGGAGCTGTTTTTT.

The table lists this clone with a few counts. J is TRBJ2-1 and V is TRBV6-5; 7 nucleotides line up with TRBD2. CDR1 MNHEY and CDR2 SVGAGI come from the germline V gene. The V gene end was trimmed by 0 bases and the J gene end by 2 bases; junction bases not matched to a gene: 4. The CDR3 runs to 16 residues. CDR3 nucleotides: TGTGCCAGCAGTTACTCGGACGGGGGGACCTACAATGAGCAGTTCTTC. It codes for CASSYSDGGTYNEQFF.

The chain carries TRBV6-5 and TRBJ2-1; D possibly corresponds to TRBD1 (6 bases). Trimming pared 7 bases from V and 2 bases from J, leaving 15 bases between. CDR3 length: 15 amino acids. The germline gives CDR1 MNHEY, CDR2 SVGAGI. The CDR3 DNA reads as TGTGCCAGCAATTTACAGGGAGATACCTACAATGAGCAGTTCTTC. It yields the protein CASNLQGDTYNEQFF.